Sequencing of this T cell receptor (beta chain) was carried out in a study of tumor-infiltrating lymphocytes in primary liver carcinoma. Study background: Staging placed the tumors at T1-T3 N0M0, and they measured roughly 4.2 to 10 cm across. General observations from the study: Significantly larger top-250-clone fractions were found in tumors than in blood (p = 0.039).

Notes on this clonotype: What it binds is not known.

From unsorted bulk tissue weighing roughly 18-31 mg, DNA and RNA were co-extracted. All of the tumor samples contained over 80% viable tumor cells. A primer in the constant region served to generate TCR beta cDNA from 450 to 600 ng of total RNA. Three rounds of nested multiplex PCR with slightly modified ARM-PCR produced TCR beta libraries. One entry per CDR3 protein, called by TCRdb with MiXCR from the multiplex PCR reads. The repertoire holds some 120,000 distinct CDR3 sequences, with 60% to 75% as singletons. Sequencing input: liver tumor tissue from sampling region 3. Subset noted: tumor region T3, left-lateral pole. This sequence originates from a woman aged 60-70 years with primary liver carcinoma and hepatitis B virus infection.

The CDR3 protein is CDSSSLGGTAYEQYF. The CDR3 DNA is TGTGACAGTTCCTCTCTCGGCGGGACGGCCTACGAGCAGTACTTC. This chain links TRBV11-1 with TRBJ2-7, with D possibly TRBD2 on 6 matching bases. The CDR3 extends over 15 amino acids. Germline-derived CDR1 and CDR2 are SGHAT and FQDESV (reference sequence).